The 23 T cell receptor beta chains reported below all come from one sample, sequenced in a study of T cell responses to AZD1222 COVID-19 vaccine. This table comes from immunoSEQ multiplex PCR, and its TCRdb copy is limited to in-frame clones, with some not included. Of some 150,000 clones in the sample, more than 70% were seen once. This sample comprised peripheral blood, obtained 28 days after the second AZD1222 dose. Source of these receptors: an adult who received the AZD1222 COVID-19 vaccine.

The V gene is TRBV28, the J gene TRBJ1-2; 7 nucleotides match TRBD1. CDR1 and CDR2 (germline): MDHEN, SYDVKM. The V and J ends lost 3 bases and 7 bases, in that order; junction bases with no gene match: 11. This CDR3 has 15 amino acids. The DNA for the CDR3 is TGTGCCAGCAGTTTGACAGGGTACCGTTCTTTTGGCTACACCTTC. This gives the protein CASSLTGYRSFGYTF.

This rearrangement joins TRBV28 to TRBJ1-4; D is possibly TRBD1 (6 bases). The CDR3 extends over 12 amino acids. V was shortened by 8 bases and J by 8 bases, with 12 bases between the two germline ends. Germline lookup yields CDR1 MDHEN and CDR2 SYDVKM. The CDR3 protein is CASSGEAEKLFF. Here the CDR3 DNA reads TGTGCCAGCTCAGGGGAGGCGGAAAAACTGTTTTTT.

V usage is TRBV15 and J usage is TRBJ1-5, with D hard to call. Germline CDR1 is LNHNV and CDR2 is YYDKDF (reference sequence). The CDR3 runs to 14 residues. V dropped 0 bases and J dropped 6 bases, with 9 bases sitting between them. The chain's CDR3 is CATSREHTGQPQHF. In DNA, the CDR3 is TGTGCCACCAGCAGAGAACACACGGGTCAGCCCCAGCATTTT.

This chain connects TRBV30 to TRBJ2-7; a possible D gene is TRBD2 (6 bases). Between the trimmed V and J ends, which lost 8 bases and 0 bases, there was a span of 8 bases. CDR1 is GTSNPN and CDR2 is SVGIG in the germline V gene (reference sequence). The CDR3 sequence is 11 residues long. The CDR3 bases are TGTGCCGCGGGGTTCTCCTACGAGCAGTACTTC. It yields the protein CAAGFSYEQYF.

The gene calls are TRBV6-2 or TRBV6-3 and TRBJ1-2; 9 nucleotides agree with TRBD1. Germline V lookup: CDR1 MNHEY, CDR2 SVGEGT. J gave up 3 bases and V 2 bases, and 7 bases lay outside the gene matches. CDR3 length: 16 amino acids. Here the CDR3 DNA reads TGTGCCAGCAGTTACCCAGGACAGGGGTTTCACTATGGCTACACCTTC. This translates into CASSYPGQGFHYGYTF.

The CDR3 DNA follows: TGTGCCAGCACCAGGGGAGGAGCAGATACGCAGTATTTT. It translates to CASTRGGADTQYF. The chain joins TRBV3-1 (or the pseudogene TRBV3-2) to TRBJ2-3, with D perhaps matching TRBD1 or TRBD2 (6 bases each). CDR3 length: 13 amino acids. V lost 7 bases and J 4 bases, leaving 12 bases between the germline ends. Per germline, CDR1 LGHDT and CDR2 YNNKEL (reference sequence).

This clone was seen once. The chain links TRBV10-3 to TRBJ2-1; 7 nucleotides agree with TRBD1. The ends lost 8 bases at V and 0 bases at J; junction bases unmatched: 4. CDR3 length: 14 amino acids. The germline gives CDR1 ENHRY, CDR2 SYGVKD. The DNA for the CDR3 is TGTGCCATCTCCTCAGGGGGCTCCTACAATGAGCAGTTCTTC. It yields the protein CAISSGGSYNEQFF.

CDR3 amino acids: CASSLAAKNIQYF. The CDR3 bases are TGTGCCAGCAGCTTGGCGGCCAAAAACATTCAGTACTTC. The rearrangement joins TRBV7-2 to TRBJ2-4, with D hard to call. V shed 3 bases and J shed 1 base, with 4 bases lying between them. The CDR3 covers 13 residues. CDR1 and CDR2 (germline): SGHTA, FQGNSA.

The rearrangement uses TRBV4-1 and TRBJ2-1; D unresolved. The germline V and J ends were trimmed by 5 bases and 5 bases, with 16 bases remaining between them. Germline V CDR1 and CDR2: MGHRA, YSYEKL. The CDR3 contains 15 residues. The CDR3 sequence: CASSYTEVVDNEQFF. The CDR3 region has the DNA TGCGCCAGCAGCTACACGGAAGTGGTAGACAATGAGCAGTTCTTC.

The CDR3 loop is CASSAGTGATEAFF. Written as DNA, the CDR3 is TGTGCCAGCTCAGCCGGGACAGGGGCGACTGAAGCTTTCTTT. V gene TRBV18 combines with J gene TRBJ1-1; 10 bases align to TRBD1. CDR3 length: 14 amino acids. Losses at the gene ends were 5 bases for V and 5 bases for J; bases not matched to a gene: 5. Germline-derived CDR1 and CDR2 are KGHSH and LQKENI.

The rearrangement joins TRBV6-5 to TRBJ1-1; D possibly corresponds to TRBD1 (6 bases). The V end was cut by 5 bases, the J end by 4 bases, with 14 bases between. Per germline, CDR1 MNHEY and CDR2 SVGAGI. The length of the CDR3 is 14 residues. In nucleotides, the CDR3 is TGTGCCAGCAGTCAGCAGGGGCAGGTCACTGAAGCTTTCTTT. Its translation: CASSQQGQVTEAFF.

The DNA for the CDR3 is TGTGCCAGCAGTCCCCGGCTCTTCGGGGAGCTGTTTTTT. Protein: CASSPRLFGELFF. This rearrangement joins TRBV28 to TRBJ2-2; D remains ambiguous. V was shortened by 5 bases and J by 7 bases, with 11 bases between the two germline ends. Germline CDR1 reads MDHEN; CDR2 reads SYDVKM. This CDR3 has 13 amino acids.

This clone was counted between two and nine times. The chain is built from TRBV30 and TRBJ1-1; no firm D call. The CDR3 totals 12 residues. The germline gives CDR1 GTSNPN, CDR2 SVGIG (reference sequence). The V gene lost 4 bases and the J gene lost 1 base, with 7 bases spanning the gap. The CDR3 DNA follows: TGTGCCTGGACCCCCCAGAACACTGAAGCTTTCTTT. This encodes CAWTPQNTEAFF.

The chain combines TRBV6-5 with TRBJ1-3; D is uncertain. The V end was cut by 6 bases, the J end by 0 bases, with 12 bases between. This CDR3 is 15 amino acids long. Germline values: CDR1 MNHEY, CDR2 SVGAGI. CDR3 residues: CASRTHGSSGNTIYF. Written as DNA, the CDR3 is TGTGCCAGCAGGACCCACGGGTCCTCTGGAAACACCATATATTTT.

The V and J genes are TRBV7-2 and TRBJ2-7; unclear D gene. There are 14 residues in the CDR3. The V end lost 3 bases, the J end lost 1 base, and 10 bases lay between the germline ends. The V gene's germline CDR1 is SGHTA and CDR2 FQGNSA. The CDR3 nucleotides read TGTGCCAGCAGCTTGGGCAGCTTTTCCTACGAGCAGTACTTC. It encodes CASSLGSFSYEQYF.

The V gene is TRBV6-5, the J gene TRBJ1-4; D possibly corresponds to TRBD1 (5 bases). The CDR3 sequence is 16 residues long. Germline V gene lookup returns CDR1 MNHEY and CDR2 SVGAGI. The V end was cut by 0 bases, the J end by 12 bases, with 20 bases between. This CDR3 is CASSYSRKGYRGELFF. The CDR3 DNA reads TGTGCCAGCAGTTACTCGAGAAAGGGATATCGGGGGGAACTGTTTTTT.

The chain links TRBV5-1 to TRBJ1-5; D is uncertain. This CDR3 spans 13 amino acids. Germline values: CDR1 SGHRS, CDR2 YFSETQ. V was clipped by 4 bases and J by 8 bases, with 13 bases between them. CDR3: CASSPEGQEPQHF. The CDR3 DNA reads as TGCGCCAGCAGCCCGGAGGGTCAGGAGCCCCAGCATTTT.

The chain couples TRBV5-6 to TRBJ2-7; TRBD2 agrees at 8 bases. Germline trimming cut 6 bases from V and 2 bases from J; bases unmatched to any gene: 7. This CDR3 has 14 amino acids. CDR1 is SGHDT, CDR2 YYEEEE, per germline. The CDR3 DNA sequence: TGTGCCAGCAAGTCGGGGGGGAAGGCCTACGAGCAGTACTTC. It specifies CASKSGGKAYEQYF.

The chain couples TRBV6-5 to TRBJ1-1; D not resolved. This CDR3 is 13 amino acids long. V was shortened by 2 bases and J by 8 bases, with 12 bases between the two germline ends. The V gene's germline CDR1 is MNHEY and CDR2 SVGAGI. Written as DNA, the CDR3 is TGTGCCAGCAGTTACGGTAGAGCTCTAGAAGCTTTCTTT. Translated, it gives CASSYGRALEAFF.

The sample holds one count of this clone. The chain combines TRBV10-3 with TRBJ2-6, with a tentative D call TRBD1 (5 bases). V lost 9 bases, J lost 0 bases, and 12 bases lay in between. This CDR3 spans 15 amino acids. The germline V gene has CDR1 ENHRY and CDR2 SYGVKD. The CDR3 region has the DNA TGTGCCATTCAAAAGCAGGGCTCTGGGGCCAACGTCCTGACTTTC. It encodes CAIQKQGSGANVLTF.

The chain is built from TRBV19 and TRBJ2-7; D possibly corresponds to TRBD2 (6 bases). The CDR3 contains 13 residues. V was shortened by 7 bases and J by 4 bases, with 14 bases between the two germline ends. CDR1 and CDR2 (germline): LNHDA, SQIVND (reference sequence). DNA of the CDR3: TGTGCCAGTAAGGGGCAGGGACTTTACGAGCAGTACTTC. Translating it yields CASKGQGLYEQYF.

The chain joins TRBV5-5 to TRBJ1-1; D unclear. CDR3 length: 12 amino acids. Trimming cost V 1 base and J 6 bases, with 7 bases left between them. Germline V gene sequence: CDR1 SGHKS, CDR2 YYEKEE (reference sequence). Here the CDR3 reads CASSLMLAEAFF. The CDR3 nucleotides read TGTGCCAGCAGCTTGATGTTAGCTGAAGCTTTCTTT.

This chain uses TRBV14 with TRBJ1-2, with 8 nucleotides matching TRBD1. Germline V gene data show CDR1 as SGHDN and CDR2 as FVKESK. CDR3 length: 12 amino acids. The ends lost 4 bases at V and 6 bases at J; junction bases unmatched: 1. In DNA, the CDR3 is TGTGCCAGCAGCCTGACAGGGGATGGCTACACCTTC. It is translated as CASSLTGDGYTF.